The T cell receptor beta chain described here comes from a study of OX40 agonist ivuxolimab in advanced cancers. V gave up 2 bases and J gave up 2 bases, with 18 bases separating them. CDR1 is MNHNS and CDR2 is SASEGT in the germline V gene. The CDR3 is 17 amino acids. Autoimmune disease history or systemic immunosuppression was exclusionary. Profiling relied on immunoSEQ multiplex PCR, and the TCRdb table lists in-frame clones only, not all of them. The repertoire holds about 46,000 clones, with approximately 85% as singletons. The chain recombines TRBV6-1 with TRBJ1-2; D uncertain. The sequences come from CD4+ or CD8+ T cells sorted from blood, collected in a trial of the OX40 agonist ivuxolimab. The receptor was isolated from an adult with an advanced solid tumor such as melanoma, head and neck, liver or kidney cancer. The CDR3 DNA is TGTGCCAGCAGTGAAAGGTCAGGCAAGCCCCTAAACTATGGCTACACCTTC. Translation gives CASSERSGKPLNYGYTF.